These 17 T cell receptor beta chains were all obtained from the same sample, sequenced in a study of blood T cells in healthy people across ages. PCR was performed a second time for about 7 to 12 cycles using a sample-barcoded 5' primer and a J-beta primer mix. MiXCR, run by TCRdb on the 5' RACE reads, gives a single entry per CDR3 protein. The profile shows around 900,000 distinct CDR3 sequences, about 53% of them singletons. Sequenced: blood. These receptor sequences come from a woman in her sixties or seventies in good health.

The chain has TRBV6-6 and TRBJ1-2; 7 nucleotides align to TRBD1. The CDR3 covers 13 residues. Germline V gene data show CDR1 as MNHNY and CDR2 as SVGAGI (reference sequence). Trimming cost V 8 bases and J 4 bases; bases outside gene matches: 7. CDR3 loop: CASAGRGFYGYTF. The DNA for the CDR3 is TGTGCCAGCGCAGGCAGGGGGTTCTATGGCTACACCTTC.

The chain joins TRBV4-1 to TRBJ1-2; D is unresolved. Germline CDR1 reads MGHRA; CDR2 reads YSYEKL. The CDR3 is 16 amino acids. Trimming took 0 bases from V and 8 from J, leaving 19 bases between them. CDR3 sequence: CASSQEGPQTTRGYTF. The CDR3 region has the DNA TGCGCCAGCAGCCAAGAGGGCCCTCAAACTACTAGGGGCTACACCTTC.

This chain connects TRBV6-6 to TRBJ2-7; D is perhaps TRBD1 or TRBD2 (5 bases each). Germline CDR1 MNHNY, CDR2 SVGAGI (reference sequence). Trimming left V 3 bases short and J 2 bases short, with 14 bases between. The CDR3 totals 15 residues. The CDR3 loop is CASSYLGDPAYEQYF. CDR3 bases: TGTGCCAGCAGTTATTTGGGGGACCCCGCCTACGAGCAGTACTTC.

The chain combines TRBV11-2 with TRBJ2-7, with D hard to call. The CDR3 loop spans 14 amino acids. The V end lost 7 bases, the J end lost 0 bases, and 13 bases lay between the germline ends. In germline, CDR1 is SGHAT, CDR2 FQNNGV. CDR3: CASTHRTGSYEQYF. As DNA, the CDR3 is TGTGCCAGCACCCACCGGACCGGCTCCTACGAGCAGTACTTC. Drawing the rest from reference TRBV11-2 and TRBJ2-7, the complete variable domain is EAGVAQSPRYKIIEKRQSVAFWCNPISGHATLYWYQQILGQGPKLLIQFQNNGVVDDSQLPKDRFSAERLKGVDSTLKIQPAKLEDSAVYLCASTHRTGSYEQYFGPGTRLTVT.

This clonotype was seen only once. The rearrangement uses TRBV28 and TRBJ1-2; no reliable D call. Germline V gene lookup returns CDR1 MDHEN and CDR2 SYDVKM. CDR3 length: 12 residues. The V and J ends lost 5 bases and 4 bases respectively, with 8 bases between them. The CDR3 loop reads CASSPSFYGYTF. Here the CDR3 DNA reads TGTGCCAGCAGTCCCTCCTTCTATGGCTACACCTTC.

This clonotype was seen a few times. The V call is TRBV9, the J call TRBJ2-3; D uncertain. The germline V and J ends were trimmed by 3 bases and 6 bases, with 5 bases remaining between them. The length of the CDR3 is 11 residues. The germline V gene has CDR1 SGDLS and CDR2 YYNGEE. CDR3 in amino acids: CASSGRDTQYF. The DNA of the CDR3 is TGTGCCAGCAGCGGGCGGGATACGCAGTATTTT.

The J gene is TRBJ1-2, the V gene TRBV20-1; TRBD1 matches at 8 bases. V dropped 6 bases and J dropped 4; count of bases not matched to a gene: 4. The CDR3 contains 12 residues. Germline V lookup: CDR1 DFQATT, CDR2 SNEGSKA (reference sequence). The CDR3 loop reads CSAGTGIYGYTF. The CDR3 region has the DNA TGCAGTGCAGGGACAGGAATCTATGGCTACACCTTC.

This clonotype was seen more than once but under ten times. The chain is built from TRBV7-2 and TRBJ2-1, with 8 bases identical to TRBD2. Germline V gene data show CDR1 as SGHTA and CDR2 as FQGNSA. The CDR3 totals 15 residues. Trimming took 3 bases from V and 9 from J; bases not matched to a gene: 10. The CDR3 is CASSLRSGGWSEQFF. CDR3 coding DNA: TGTGCCAGCAGCTTGCGGTCGGGAGGGTGGAGTGAGCAGTTCTTC.

The chain has TRBV11-2 and TRBJ2-3, with D possibly matching TRBD2 (5 bases). The CDR3 is 16 residues long. The germline V gene encodes CDR1 SGHAT and CDR2 FQNNGV. V was pared by 8 bases and J by 0 bases, with 18 bases between. The CDR3 loop reads CASPSEGSISTDTQYF. In nucleotides, the CDR3 is TGTGCCAGCCCCTCTGAGGGCAGCATCAGCACAGATACGCAGTATTTT. Filled out from reference TRBV11-2 and TRBJ2-3, the complete variable domain reads EAGVAQSPRYKIIEKRQSVAFWCNPISGHATLYWYQQILGQGPKLLIQFQNNGVVDDSQLPKDRFSAERLKGVDSTLKIQPAKLEDSAVYLCASPSEGSISTDTQYFGPGTRLTVL.

V gene TRBV7-2 combines with J gene TRBJ2-7, with 10 positions matching TRBD2. The CDR3 loop spans 14 amino acids. V shed 11 bases and J 2 bases; nucleotides not matched to a gene: 9. Looked up from germline, CDR1 is SGHTA and CDR2 is FQGNSA. The CDR3 protein is CAGSLSGGTYEQYF. As DNA, the CDR3 is TGTGCCGGCTCACTTAGCGGGGGGACCTACGAGCAGTACTTC. Using reference TRBV7-2 and TRBJ2-7 for the parts outside the CDR3, the full variable domain is GAGVSQSPSNKVTEKGKDVELRCDPISGHTALYWYRQSLGQGLEFLIYFQGNSAPDKSGLPSDRFSAERTGGSVSTLTIQRTQQEDSAVYLCAGSLSGGTYEQYFGPGTRLTVT.

The rearrangement links TRBV4-1 to TRBJ2-4; 10 positions match TRBD2. Gene TRBJ2-7 matches the end of the DNA better, so the J call may be wrong. The CDR3 runs to 16 residues. Germline-derived CDR1 and CDR2 are MGHRA and YSYEKL. CDR3 DNA sequence: TGCGCCAGCAGCCCGGGACTAGCGATCAGAGGGTACGAGCAGTACTTC. Translation gives CASSPGLAIRGYEQYF.

This rearrangement joins TRBV12-3 or TRBV12-4 to TRBJ2-1; 12 nucleotides match TRBD2. This CDR3 has 17 residues. V shed 2 bases and J 8 bases; nucleotides not matched to a gene: 10. The CDR3 region is CASSLRASGRGNDEQFF. DNA of the CDR3: TGTGCCAGCAGTTTACGGGCTAGCGGGAGGGGTAACGATGAGCAGTTCTTC.

This clonotype appeared a single time. At one end, the junction sequence differs from germline, possibly due to a read error. The chain employs TRBV6-5 and TRBJ2-5; D is possibly TRBD1 (6 bases). This CDR3 contains 14 residues. Germline CDR1 MNHEY, CDR2 SVGAGI. For the CDR3, the DNA is TGTGCCAGCAGGCGGACAGAGATCCAAGAGACTCAGTACTTC. This translates into CASRRTEIQETQYF.

The chain has TRBV9 and TRBJ2-3; 7 bases are shared with TRBD1. CDR1 SGDLS and CDR2 YYNGEE come from the germline V gene. V shed 3 bases and J 2 bases; nucleotides not matched to a gene: 12. This CDR3 has 17 amino acids. This CDR3 is CASSDREEQGLTDTQYF. DNA of the CDR3: TGTGCCAGCAGCGACAGAGAAGAACAGGGGCTCACAGATACGCAGTATTTT.

V is TRBV3-1 and J is TRBJ1-1, with TRBD1 as a possible D gene (5 bases). V lost 8 bases, J lost 0 bases, and 10 bases lay in between. The CDR3 contains 13 residues. Germline-derived CDR1 and CDR2 are LGHDT and YNNKEL (reference sequence). Written as DNA, the CDR3 is TGTGCCAGCGAAGGGGTCATGAACACTGAAGCTTTCTTT. This codes for CASEGVMNTEAFF.

This chain connects TRBV25-1 to TRBJ2-5; D possibly corresponds to TRBD2 (5 bases). The V end lost 5 bases, the J end lost 7 bases, and 11 bases lay between the germline ends. The CDR3 runs 12 residues. CDR1 and CDR2 (germline): MGHDK, SYGVNS. The CDR3 nucleotides read TGTGCCAGCAGTCGGACGGCGGGGACCCAGTACTTC. Protein sequence: CASSRTAGTQYF.

About this clonotype: Germline and junction disagree at one end, which may indicate a read error. Here the CDR3 reads CASSITSGLSTDTQYF. CDR3 bases: TGTGCCAGCAGCATAACTAGCGGTCTGAGCACAGATACGCAGTATTTT. The rearrangement joins TRBV7-3 to TRBJ2-3; 8 nucleotides line up with TRBD2. The CDR3 contains 16 residues. Germline values: CDR1 SGHTA, CDR2 FQGTGA. Using reference TRBV7-3 and TRBJ2-3 for the parts outside the CDR3, the full variable domain is GAGVSQTPSNKVTEKGKYVELRCDPISGHTALYWYRQSLGQGPEFLIYFQGTGAADDSGLPNDRFFAVRPEGSVSTLKIQRTERGDSAVYLCASSITSGLSTDTQYFGPGTRLTVL.